This T cell receptor beta chain is from a study of T-cell reconstitution after alpha-beta-depleted transplantation in children. Study findings and constraints: The origin of alpha-beta T cells about two months after transplant was reportedly several hundred expanded graft clones. T-cell numbers and diversity one year post-transplant derived largely from freshly generated T cells.

This CDR3 is 13 amino acids long. CDR1 and CDR2 (germline): SGHRS, YFSETQ. V was pared by 3 bases and J by 2 bases, with 9 bases between. The table lists this clonotype with a few counts. Its antigen is still unknown. Using unique molecular identifiers, the investigators prepared the TCRbeta library. MiXCR, run by TCRdb on the PCR reads, gives a single entry per CDR3 protein. The data contain about 580,000 distinct CDR3 sequences, about a quarter of them singletons. The source is a boy in the first two years of life with Wiskott-Aldrich syndrome, due to receive a stem cell transplant. Sequences were derived from PBMCs, sampled before TCRalphabeta/CD19-depleted stem cell transplant. This chain links TRBV5-1 with TRBJ2-7; no clear D. CDR3 amino acids: CASSYNTPYEQYF. The CDR3 nucleotides read TGCGCCAGCAGCTATAACACCCCCTACGAGCAGTACTTC.